Only a few counts were recorded for the clone carrying this T cell receptor beta chain. Its antigen remains unidentified. This sample was included in a study of T-cell memory formation after mild COVID-19. Study details: In these data, TCR clusters were largely donor specific.

The CDR3 is made up of 11 amino acids. V was trimmed by 4 bases and J by 8 bases, leaving 8 bases between them. Looked up from germline, CDR1 is DFQATT and CDR2 is SNEGSKA (reference sequence). The authors produced TCR alpha and TCR beta cDNA libraries with sample barcodes and UMIs by 5'RACE using constant-segment primers. Each CDR3 protein gets one entry after TCRdb re-called the 5' RACE reads with MiXCR. The sample has 250,000 to 300,000 distinct CDR3 sequences; roughly 17% are singletons. Findings of the study overall: Some responding clones appeared in pre-infection memory, suggesting cross-reactive memory joined.

The receptor comes from a young man who had mild COVID-19 (a few samples of this study predate the infection). Cell type and time point are not known. This chain links TRBV20-1 with TRBJ2-2, with D unresolved. Sequencing was performed on PBMCs or a T cell subset sorted from them (not recorded which). The CDR3, as DNA: TGCAGTGCTAACCCGGTGGGGGAGCTGTTTTTT. It is translated as CSANPVGELFF.